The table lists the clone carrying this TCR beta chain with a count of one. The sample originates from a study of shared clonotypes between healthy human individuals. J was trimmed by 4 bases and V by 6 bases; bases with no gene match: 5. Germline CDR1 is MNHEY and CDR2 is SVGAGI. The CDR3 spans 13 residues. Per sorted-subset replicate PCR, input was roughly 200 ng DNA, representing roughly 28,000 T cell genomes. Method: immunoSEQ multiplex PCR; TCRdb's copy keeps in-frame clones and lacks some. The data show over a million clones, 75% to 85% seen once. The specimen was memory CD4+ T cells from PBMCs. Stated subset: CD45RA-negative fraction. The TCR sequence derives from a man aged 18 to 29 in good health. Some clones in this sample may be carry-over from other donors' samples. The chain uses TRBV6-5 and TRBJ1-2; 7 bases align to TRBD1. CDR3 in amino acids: CASRKGAGYGYTF. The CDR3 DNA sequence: TGTGCCAGCAGGAAGGGGGCAGGCTATGGCTACACCTTC.